This is a list of T cell receptor beta chains from one sample in a study of blood T cells in healthy people across ages. TCRdb used MiXCR to reprocess the 5' RACE reads, holding one entry per CDR3 protein. The sample has hundreds of thousands of distinct CDR3 sequences; 25% to 35% are singletons. Sequencing was done on a sample of blood. These receptors originate from a woman of 80 years or more in good health. The CDR3 runs from the conserved cysteine through the conserved F or W. The D gene is left open where the match is weak. Clone sizes are given selectively: once, few, many, or a class where the clone is expanded.

>TRBJ2-3|-|TRBV2|-
TGTGCCAGCAGGAAAGGGGCCGGAGATACGCAGTATTTT
CASRKGAGDTQYF
>TRBJ2-1|-|TRBV7-2|many
TGTGCCAGCAGCTTGGGACCCAACTCCTACAATGAGCAGTTCTTC
CASSLGPNSYNEQFF
>TRBJ1-5|-|TRBV20-1|-
TGCAGTGCTTTAAAAGGGGCTCTCTATCAGCCCCAGCATTTT
CSALKGALYQPQHF
>TRBJ1-2|TRBD1|TRBV6-1|-
TGTGCCAGCAGGCACACAGGGGGAGACTATGGCTACACCTTC
CASRHTGGDYGYTF
>TRBJ2-1|-|TRBV7-2|many
TGTGCCAGCAGCTTATCAGGGGACTTAACTTACAATGAGCAGTTCTTC
CASSLSGDLTYNEQFF
>TRBJ1-2|TRBD1|TRBV2|many
TGTGCCAGCAGTGGTTCAGGGGGCTACTATGGCTACACCTTC
CASSGSGGYYGYTF
>TRBJ2-1|TRBD2|TRBV20-1|-
TGCAGTGCTAGAGAGAGGCGGGCGGGAGTAGAGCAGTTCTTC
CSARERRAGVEQFF
>TRBJ2-7|-|TRBV27|few
TGTGCCAGCAGCAGGTCGGCTAGCGTCTACGAGCAGTACTTC
CASSRSASVYEQYF
>TRBJ1-1|-|TRBV5-1|many
TGCGCCAGCAGCTTACGCAGGGACACTGAAGCTTTCTTT
CASSLRRDTEAFF
>TRBJ2-7|TRBD1|TRBV20-1|-
TGCAGTGCTAGACCGGGGACAGGGTTCGAGCAGTACTTC
CSARPGTGFEQYF
>TRBJ1-5|-|TRBV7-9|-
TGTGCCAGTGAGGGAACAGGGCCGGCTCAGCCCCAGCATTTT
CASEGTGPAQPQHF
>TRBJ1-6|-|TRBV5-5|many
TGTGCCAGCAGCTTGATGACAGCCAGCTCCTATAATTCACCCCTCCACTTT
CASSLMTASSYNSPLHF
>TRBJ2-7|TRBD1|TRBV5-5|many
TGTGCCAACAGCTTGGACAGGGGAAGTTCCTACGAGCAGTACTTC
CANSLDRGSSYEQYF
>TRBJ2-3|-|TRBV12-3/TRBV12-4|-
TGTGCCAGCAGCCCCCGAGGGACAAGCGCAGATGCGCAATATTTT
CASSPRGTSADAQYF
>TRBJ2-2|-|TRBV7-2|-
TGTGCCAGCAGCTTAGGGGCTAGTTTGGTCACCGGGGAGCTGTTTTTT
CASSLGASLVTGELFF
>TRBJ2-5|-|TRBV6-5|many
TGTGCCAGCAGACCAATGTTCCTCAACCAAGAGACCCAGTACTTC
CASRPMFLNQETQYF
>TRBJ2-7|-|TRBV7-7|few
TGTGCTAGCGGCTTAGGTGAGGGGGCTAGCGAGCAGTACTTC
CASGLGEGASEQYF
>TRBJ2-1|TRBD1|TRBV5-4|many
TGTGCCAGCAGCTACCGGGACAGGGTCTACAATGAGCAGTTCTTC
CASSYRDRVYNEQFF
>TRBJ2-3|-|TRBV5-5|many
TGTGCCAGCAGCTTGGCTGGGAGTCTGACAGATACGCAGTATTTT
CASSLAGSLTDTQYF
>TRBJ1-3|TRBD1|TRBV7-2|-
TGTGCCAGCAGCACCCTCCAAGCGGGACAGGGGGCTAGAAACACCATATATTTT
CASSTLQAGQGARNTIYF
>TRBJ1-2|-|TRBV20-1|many
TGCAGTGCTAGCGACGGGGGGGTTGGCTACACCTTC
CSASDGGVGYTF
>TRBJ1-2|-|TRBV3-1|few
TGTGCCAGCAGCCAAGAAGGAGTGGTTGCCTCCCATGGCTACACCTTC
CASSQEGVVASHGYTF
>TRBJ2-1|-|TRBV7-2|many
TGTGCCAGCAGCCCCAGGAGGGATGGGAATGAGCAGTTCTTC
CASSPRRDGNEQFF
>TRBJ2-3|-|TRBV2|-
TGTGCCAGCAGAGTCCGGGGGCTCACAGATACGCAGTATTTT
CASRVRGLTDTQYF
>TRBJ2-5|-|TRBV28|few
TGTGCCAGCAGTTTAACACCCGGGACCCCTAAAGAGACCCAGTACTTC
CASSLTPGTPKETQYF
>TRBJ1-5|-|TRBV19|-
TGTGCCAGTACCACAGGCGGTTTTAGCAATCAGCCCCAGCATTTT
CASTTGGFSNQPQHF
>TRBJ1-2|-|TRBV12-3/TRBV12-4|-
TGTGCCAGCAGTTCAGTGTTAGACTATGGCTACACCTTC
CASSSVLDYGYTF
>TRBJ2-3|-|TRBV12-3/TRBV12-4|-
TGTGCCAGCAGTCCGGGCCTCAGAACAGATACGGAGTATTTT
CASSPGLRTDTEYF
>TRBJ1-4|-|TRBV20-1|once
TGCAGTGCTCGGGTTGAAGGGGCTGAAAAACTGTTTTTT
CSARVEGAEKLFF
>TRBJ2-1|TRBD2|TRBV20-1|many
TGCAGTGCTAGACGGCGGGGGGCTCCCTCGGGGGCCAATGAGCAGTTCTTC
CSARRRGAPSGANEQFF
>TRBJ1-2|TRBD1|TRBV3-1|-
TGTGCCAGCAGCCCGTTGGACAGGGGGGGATATGGCTACACCTTC
CASSPLDRGGYGYTF
>TRBJ2-2|-|TRBV6-2/TRBV6-3|-
TGTGCCAGCAGACAAGACAAATGGAACACCGGGGAGCGGTTTTTT
CASRQDKWNTGERFF
>TRBJ1-5|-|TRBV10-2|-
TGCGCCAGCTCGGACAAGGATTATCAGCCCCAGCATTTT
CASSDKDYQPQHF
>TRBJ2-5|-|TRBV7-2|many
TGTGCCAGCAGCCCGTACAGGGGAGGGGAGACCCAGTACTTC
CASSPYRGGETQYF
>TRBJ1-4|-|TRBV7-9|many
TGTGCCAGCAGCTCCACAGTGGACAGTAATGAAAAACTGTTTTTT
CASSSTVDSNEKLFF
>TRBJ2-7|-|TRBV10-3|-
TGTGCCATCAGTGAACAGGAAGACGCCTACGAGCAGTACTTC
CAISEQEDAYEQYF
>TRBJ2-5|TRBD1|TRBV7-9|-
TGTGCCAGCAGCTTAGGGAGGACAGGGCACGAGACCCAGTACTTC
CASSLGRTGHETQYF
>TRBJ2-1|-|TRBV20-1|many
TGCAGTGCCCCCCCCGCAGGGGTGGGTGATGAGCAGTTCTTC
CSAPPAGVGDEQFF
>TRBJ2-3|TRBD1|TRBV20-1|-
TGCAGTGCACCGGGACAGGGGTCTTCAGATACGCAGTATTTT
CSAPGQGSSDTQYF
>TRBJ2-7|TRBD2|TRBV5-1|many
TGCGCCAGCAGCCCGGGAGGGACTAGCGACTACGAGCAGTACTTC
CASSPGGTSDYEQYF
>TRBJ1-2|-|TRBV20-1|-
TGCAGTGCTAGAGATCGCCGTCGGGGGAACTATGGCTACACCTTC
CSARDRRRGNYGYTF
>TRBJ2-1|-|TRBV4-2|many
TGTGCCAGCAGCCAAGACTTCACGACCTACAATGAGCAGTTCTTC
CASSQDFTTYNEQFF
>TRBJ1-4|-|TRBV12-3/TRBV12-4|-
TGTGCCAGCAGTTCCGCCACAGGTTGGGCTAATGAAAAACTGTTTTTT
CASSSATGWANEKLFF
>TRBJ2-7|-|TRBV6-5|many
TGTGCCAGCAGGGGGGGAGACGAGCAGTACTTC
CASRGGDEQYF
>TRBJ1-6|-|TRBV14|-
TGTGCCAGCAGCCCACGAGGCCAGCGAGCGAATTCACCCCCCCACTTT
CASSPRGQRANSPPHF
>TRBJ2-7|TRBD1|TRBV11-2|-
TGTGCCAGCAGCCCCAGGCCGGGGACAGGGATGTACGAGCAGTACTTC
CASSPRPGTGMYEQYF
>TRBJ2-5|TRBD2|TRBV7-9|once
TGTGCCAGCAGCTTAGCTGGGCGTGGACTAGCCTTCCAAGAGACCCAGTACTTC
CASSLAGRGLAFQETQYF
>TRBJ2-6|-|TRBV11-2|many
TGTGCCAGCAGCTTATTTGCCGGAACTGGGGCCAACGTCCTGACTTTC
CASSLFAGTGANVLTF
>TRBJ2-5|-|TRBV7-2|-
TGTGCCAGCAGCCTTCTATTCTCAGTAGGGATGTGGGAGACCCAGTACTTC
CASSLLFSVGMWETQYF
>TRBJ1-2|-|TRBV5-1|few
TGCGCCAGCAGCTCCCAGGACGGCGACTATGGCTACACCTTC
CASSSQDGDYGYTF
>TRBJ1-5|-|TRBV12-3/TRBV12-4|few
TGTGCCAGCAGTCACACTGATCAGCCCCAGCATTTT
CASSHTDQPQHF
>TRBJ2-6|TRBD1|TRBV4-3|many
TGCGCCAGCAGCCATGTTGACAGGGCTGGGGCCAACGTCCTGACTTTC
CASSHVDRAGANVLTF
>TRBJ1-2|-|TRBV6-5|-
TGTGCCAGCAGTTACTCCCGGAACTATGGCTACACCTTC
CASSYSRNYGYTF
>TRBJ2-7|-|TRBV15|-
TGTGCCAGCACCAGAAGTGGGGTCTCCTACGAGCAGTACTTC
CASTRSGVSYEQYF